Below are 8 T cell receptor beta chains sequenced from a single sample in a study of glioma-infiltrating T cells. Using RNA template, CDR3s of TCR alpha and beta were amplified with iRepertoire arm-PCR. One entry per CDR3 protein, called by TCRdb with MiXCR from the multiplex PCR reads. The sample consists of about 93,000 distinct CDR3 sequences, approximately 40% of them appearing once. The sample taken for sequencing was glioma tissue, nonneoplastic brain tissue, or PBMCs (not recorded which). These receptors originate from a human donor with low-grade glioma or glioblastoma, undergoing nonglioma brain surgery, or in good health (not recorded which).

This clonotype showed up many times. The chain uses TRBV19 and TRBJ2-2; 8 bases are shared with TRBD2. V lost 3 bases, J lost 0 bases, and 3 bases stayed unmatched. The length of the CDR3 is 16 residues. CDR1 LNHDA and CDR2 SQIVND come from the germline V gene (reference sequence). CDR3 DNA sequence: TGTGCCAGTAGTATGGGCGGGGGGACGAACACCGGGGAGCTGTTTTTT. It specifies CASSMGGGTNTGELFF. Full variable domain (rest looked up from reference TRBV19 and TRBJ2-2): DGGITQSPKYLFRKEGQNVTLSCEQNLNHDAMYWYRQDPGQGLRLIYYSQIVNDFQKGDIAEGYSVSREKKESFPLTVTSAQKNPTAFYLCASSMGGGTNTGELFFGEGSRLTVL.

This clonotype came up many times. In this CDR3 the conserved last residue, phenylalanine or tryptophan, is missing, so a read error is likely. The gene calls are TRBV6-2 or TRBV6-3 and TRBJ2-3; TRBD2 agrees at 8 bases. In germline, CDR1 is MNHEY, CDR2 SVGEGT. The V and J ends lost 5 bases and 4 bases, in that order; junction bases with no gene match: 14. The CDR3 totals 17 residues. The CDR3: CASSAGTGGPRSDTQYL. The CDR3 DNA sequence: TGTGCCAGCAGTGCTGGAACGGGGGGGCCCCGTTCAGATACGCAGTATCTT.

Concerning this clonotype: This may come from a read error, since a much larger clone is one base off. This is likely a read error, given that the CDR3 carries no conserved phenylalanine or tryptophan at its end. J is TRBJ2-1 and V is TRBV29-1; 9 positions agree with TRBD1. The length of the CDR3 is 12 residues. Germline trimming cut 7 bases from V and 8 bases from J; bases unmatched to any gene: 6. Germline lookup yields CDR1 SQVTM and CDR2 ANQGSEA. The DNA of the CDR3 is TGCAGCGGGGGACAGGGTAGCGATGAGCAGTTCTCC. This gives the protein CSGGQGSDEQFS.

Turning to this clonotype: Compared with germline, one end of the junction differs, possibly owing to a read error. This sequence joins TRBV6-1 and TRBJ2-5; weak D call: TRBD2 (6 bases). The CDR3 runs 12 residues. CDR1 MNHNS and CDR2 SASEGT come from the germline V gene. CDR3: CASSPSEDTQYF. The CDR3 DNA sequence: TGTGCCAGCAGTCCTAGCGAAGATACCCAGTACTTT.

This clonotype was recorded many times. The chain joins TRBV7-3 to TRBJ2-5, with TRBD2 matching 9 bases. Germline CDR1 and CDR2: SGHTA and FQGTGA. This CDR3 is built from 16 residues. V trimming: 2 bases; J trimming: 4 bases; junction bases outside the gene matches: 8. The CDR3 sequence is CASSLLGGGAGETQYF. DNA of the CDR3: TGTGCCAGCAGCTTACTTGGCGGGGGGGCCGGAGAGACCCAGTACTTC. The full variable domain, its missing parts supplied by reference TRBV7-3 and TRBJ2-5, is GAGVSQTPSNKVTEKGKYVELRCDPISGHTALYWYRQSLGQGPEFLIYFQGTGAADDSGLPNDRFFAVRPEGSVSTLKIQRTERGDSAVYLCASSLLGGGAGETQYFGPGTRLLVL.

This clonotype was recorded many times. J is TRBJ2-7 and V is TRBV7-2; D gene uncertain. The germline CDR1 and CDR2 sequences are SGHTA and FQGNSA. CDR3 size: 15 residues. V was cut by 5 bases and J by 2 bases, with 16 bases left in between. The DNA of the CDR3 is TGTGCCAGCAGCCCCGTCGGTCAGCTAACCTACGAGCAGTACTTC. It codes for CASSPVGQLTYEQYF.

This clonotype was observed many times. The chain combines TRBV19 with TRBJ1-5, with 9 bases fitting TRBD1. The germline CDR1 and CDR2 sequences are LNHDA and SQIVND (reference sequence). J lost 3 bases, V lost 5 bases, and 2 bases had no gene match. The CDR3 runs 14 residues. CDR3 residues: CASSDRGTNQPQHF. The DNA for the CDR3 is TGTGCCAGTAGTGACAGGGGGACCAATCAGCCCCAGCATTTT.

About this clonotype: This could be a read error, since a much larger clone is one nucleotide away. This rearrangement joins TRBV10-1 to TRBJ2-3, with a tentative D call TRBD2 (7 bases). Per germline, CDR1 WNHNN and CDR2 SYGVQD (reference sequence). CDR3 length equals 16 residues. The CDR3 protein is CASSVGGGLKTDKQYF. The CDR3 nucleotides read TGCGCCAGCAGTGTGGGAGGGGGATTGAAGACAGATAAGCAGTATTTT.